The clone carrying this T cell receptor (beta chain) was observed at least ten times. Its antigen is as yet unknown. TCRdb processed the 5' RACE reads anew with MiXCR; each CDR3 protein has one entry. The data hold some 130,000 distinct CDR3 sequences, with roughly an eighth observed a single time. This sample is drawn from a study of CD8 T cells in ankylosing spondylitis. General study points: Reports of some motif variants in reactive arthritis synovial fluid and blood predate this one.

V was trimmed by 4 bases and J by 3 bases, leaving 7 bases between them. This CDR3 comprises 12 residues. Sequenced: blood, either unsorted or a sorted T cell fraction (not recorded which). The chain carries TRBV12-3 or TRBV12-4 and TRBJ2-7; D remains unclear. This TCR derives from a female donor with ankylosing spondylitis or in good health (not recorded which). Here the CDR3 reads CASSSLGYEQYF. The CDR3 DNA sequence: TGTGCCAGCAGTTCCCTAGGCTACGAGCAGTACTTC.